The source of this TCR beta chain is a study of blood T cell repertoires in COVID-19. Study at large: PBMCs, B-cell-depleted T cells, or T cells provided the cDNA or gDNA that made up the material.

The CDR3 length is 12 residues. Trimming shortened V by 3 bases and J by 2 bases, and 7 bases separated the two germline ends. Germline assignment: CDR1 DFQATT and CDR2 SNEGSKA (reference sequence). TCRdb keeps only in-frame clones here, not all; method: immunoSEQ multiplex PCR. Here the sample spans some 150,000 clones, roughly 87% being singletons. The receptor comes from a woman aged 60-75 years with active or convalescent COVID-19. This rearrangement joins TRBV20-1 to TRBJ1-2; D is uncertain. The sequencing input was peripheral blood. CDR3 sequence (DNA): TGCAGTGCTAGTGGAGGCAACTATGGCTACACCTTC. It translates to CSASGGNYGYTF.